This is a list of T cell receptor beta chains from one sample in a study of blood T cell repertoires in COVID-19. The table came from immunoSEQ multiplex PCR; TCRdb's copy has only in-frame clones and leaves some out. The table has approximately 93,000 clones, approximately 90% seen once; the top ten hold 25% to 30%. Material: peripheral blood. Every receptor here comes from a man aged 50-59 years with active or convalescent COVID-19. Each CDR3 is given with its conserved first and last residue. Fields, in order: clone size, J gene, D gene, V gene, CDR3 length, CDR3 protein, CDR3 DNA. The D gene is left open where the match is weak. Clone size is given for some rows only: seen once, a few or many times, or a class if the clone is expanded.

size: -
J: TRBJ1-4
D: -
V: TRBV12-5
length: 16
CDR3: CASGLGSGSTNEKLFF
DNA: TGTGCTAGTGGTTTGGGGTCAGGGTCAACTAATGAAAAACTGTTTTTT

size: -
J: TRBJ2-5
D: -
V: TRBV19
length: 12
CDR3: CASREGGGTQYF
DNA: TGTGCCAGTAGGGAGGGTGGGGGGACCCAGTACTTC

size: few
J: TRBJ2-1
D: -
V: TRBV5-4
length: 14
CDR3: CASSTRTEYNEQFF
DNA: TGTGCCAGCAGCACCAGGACAGAATACAATGAGCAGTTCTTC

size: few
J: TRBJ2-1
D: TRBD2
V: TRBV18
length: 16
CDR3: CASSRERGSSYNEQFF
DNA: TGTGCCAGCTCTCGGGAGCGGGGCAGCTCCTACAATGAGCAGTTCTTC

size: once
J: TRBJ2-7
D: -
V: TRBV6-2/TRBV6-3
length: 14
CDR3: CASSPDTTPWEQYF
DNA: TGTGCCAGCAGCCCCGATACGACTCCCTGGGAGCAGTACTTC

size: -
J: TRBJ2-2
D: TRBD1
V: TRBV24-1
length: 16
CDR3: CATSDWGTANTGELFF
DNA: TGTGCCACCAGTGATTGGGGGACAGCGAACACCGGGGAGCTGTTTTTT

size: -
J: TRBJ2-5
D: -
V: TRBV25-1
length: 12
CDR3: CASSEFIETQYF
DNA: TGTGCCAGCAGTGAATTTATTGAGACCCAGTACTTC

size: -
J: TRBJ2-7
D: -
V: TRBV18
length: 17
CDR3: CASSPTGPQGWTYEQYF
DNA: TGTGCCAGCTCACCAACAGGGCCCCAAGGATGGACCTACGAGCAGTACTTC

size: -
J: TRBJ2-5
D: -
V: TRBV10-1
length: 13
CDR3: CASSLGGEETQYF
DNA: TGCGCCAGCAGTTTAGGGGGAGAAGAGACCCAGTACTTC

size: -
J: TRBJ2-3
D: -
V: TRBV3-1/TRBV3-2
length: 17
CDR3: CASSTQGFFGSTDTQYF
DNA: TGTGCCAGCAGCACTCAGGGTTTTTTCGGGAGCACAGATACGCAGTATTTT

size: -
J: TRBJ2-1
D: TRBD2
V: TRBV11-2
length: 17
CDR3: CASSINRVGRGGNEQFF
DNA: TGTGCCAGCAGCATTAACAGGGTAGGGCGCGGGGGGAATGAGCAGTTCTTC

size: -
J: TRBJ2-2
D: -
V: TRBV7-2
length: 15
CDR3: CASSLASTNTGELFF
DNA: TGTGCCAGCAGCTTAGCCTCCACAAACACCGGGGAGCTGTTTTTT

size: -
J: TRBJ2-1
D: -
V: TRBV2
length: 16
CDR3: CASSVGRDTTYNEQFF
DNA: TGTGCCAGCAGTGTTGGGCGGGATACTACTTACAATGAGCAGTTCTTC

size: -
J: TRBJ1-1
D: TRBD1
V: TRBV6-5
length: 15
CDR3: CASRDLTGGASEAFF
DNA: TGTGCCAGCAGAGACTTAACAGGGGGCGCGTCTGAAGCTTTCTTT

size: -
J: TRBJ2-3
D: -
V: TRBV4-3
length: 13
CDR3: CASSQGTTSTQYF
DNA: TGCGCCAGCAGCCAAGGCACCACATCTACGCAGTATTTT

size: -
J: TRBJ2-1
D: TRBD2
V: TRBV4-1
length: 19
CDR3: CARRPRGASGGAMDNEQFF
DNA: TGCGCCCGCCGCCCGAGGGGGGCTAGCGGGGGGGCTATGGACAATGAGCAGTTCTTC

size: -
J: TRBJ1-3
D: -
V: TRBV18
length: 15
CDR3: CASSPIGQRGNTIYF
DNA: TGTGCCAGCTCACCGATAGGACAGCGTGGAAACACCATATATTTT

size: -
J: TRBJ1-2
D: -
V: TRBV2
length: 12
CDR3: CASKGGGEGYTF
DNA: TGTGCCAGCAAAGGAGGCGGGGAGGGCTACACCTTC

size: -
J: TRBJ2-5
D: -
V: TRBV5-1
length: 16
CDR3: CASSLYLQPGIETQYF
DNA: TGCGCCAGCAGCTTATACCTTCAGCCGGGAATCGAGACCCAGTACTTC

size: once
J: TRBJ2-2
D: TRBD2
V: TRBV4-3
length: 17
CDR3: CASSQAGTSGGSGELFF
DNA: TGCGCCAGCAGCCAAGCCGGGACTAGCGGGGGTTCCGGGGAGCTGTTTTTT

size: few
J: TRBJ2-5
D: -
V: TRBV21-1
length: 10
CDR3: CASSTKTQYF
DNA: TGTGCCAGCAGCACTAAGACCCAGTACTTC

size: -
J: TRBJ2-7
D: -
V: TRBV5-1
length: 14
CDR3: CASSWADLRYEQYF
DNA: TGCGCCAGCAGCTGGGCCGACCTCAGGTACGAGCAGTACTTC

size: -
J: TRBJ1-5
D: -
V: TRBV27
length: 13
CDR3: CASSFSGNQPQHF
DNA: TGTGCCAGCAGTTTCAGCGGCAATCAGCCCCAGCATTTT

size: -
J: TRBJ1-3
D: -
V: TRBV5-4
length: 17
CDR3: CASSLSGHDRSGNTIYF
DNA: TGTGCCAGCAGCTTGTCGGGACATGACAGATCTGGAAACACCATATATTTT

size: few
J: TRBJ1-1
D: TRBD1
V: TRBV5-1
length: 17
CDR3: CASSSMGTVGSNTEAFF
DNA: TGCGCCAGCAGCAGTATGGGGACAGTTGGGTCGAACACTGAAGCTTTCTTT

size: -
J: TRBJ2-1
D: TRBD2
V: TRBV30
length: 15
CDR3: CAWSVTSGHNNEQFF
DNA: TGTGCCTGGAGTGTCACTAGCGGGCACAATAATGAGCAGTTCTTC

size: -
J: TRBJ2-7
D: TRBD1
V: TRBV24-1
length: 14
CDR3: CATSDPTGHYEQYF
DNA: TGTGCCACCAGTGATCCGACAGGGCACTACGAGCAGTACTTC

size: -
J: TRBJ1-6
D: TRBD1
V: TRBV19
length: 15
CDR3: CASSTSGQANSPLHF
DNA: TGTGCCAGTAGTACCTCGGGACAGGCGAATTCACCCCTCCACTTT

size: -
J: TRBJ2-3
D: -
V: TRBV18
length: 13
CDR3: CASSVLAQDTQYF
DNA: TGTGCCAGCTCAGTTCTAGCACAAGATACGCAGTATTTT

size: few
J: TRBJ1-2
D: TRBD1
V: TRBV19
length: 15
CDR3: CASSAQGARGYGYTF
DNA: TGTGCCAGTAGTGCACAGGGGGCGCGAGGCTATGGCTACACCTTC

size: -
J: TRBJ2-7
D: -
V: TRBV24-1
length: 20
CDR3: CATRNKYRDRVALAGYEQYF
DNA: TGTGCCACCAGAAACAAGTACCGGGACAGGGTGGCCCTAGCGGGCTACGAGCAGTACTTC

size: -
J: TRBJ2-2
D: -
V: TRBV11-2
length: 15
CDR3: CASSFPGSNTGELFF
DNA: TGTGCCAGCAGCTTTCCAGGATCGAACACCGGGGAGCTGTTTTTT